These T cell receptor beta chains were read from a single sample in a study of blood T cell repertoires in COVID-19. Sequencing used immunoSEQ multiplex PCR; TCRdb keeps in-frame clones, though not all of them. The data contain roughly 100,000 clones, about 80% of them singletons. The specimen was peripheral blood. Receptors originate from a woman in her sixties or seventies with acute or convalescent COVID-19. Each CDR3 is given without its conserved first and last residue. Fields, in order: V gene, J gene, D gene, CDR3 protein. D genes are given only for firm matches.

TRBV29-1	TRBJ2-7	TRBD1	SVGLDRIGEQY
TRBV3-1/TRBV3-2	TRBJ2-3	.	ASSPLGGSTDTQY
TRBV6-5	TRBJ2-3	TRBD1	ASSDRGRFTDTQY
TRBV18	TRBJ2-7	TRBD2	ASSPPGGGASYEQY
TRBV19	TRBJ2-7	.	ASSRDILYEQY
TRBV7-2	TRBJ1-4	.	ASSFFHRENEKLF
TRBV7-8	TRBJ1-2	TRBD1	ASSPGQGRVSGYT
TRBV2	TRBJ2-7	TRBD1	ASRAWTGGAYEQY
TRBV6-5	TRBJ2-5	.	ASSPVGGARETQY
TRBV29-1	TRBJ1-1	TRBD1	SVADRGRRDTEAF
TRBV5-1	TRBJ1-1	.	ASSSDRWDTEAF
TRBV12-1	TRBJ2-7	.	ASRTSAGTSAYEQY
TRBV12-5	TRBJ1-3	.	ASGFKKTQNGYSGNTIY
TRBV18	TRBJ2-7	.	ASSPNTGGEQY
TRBV11-3	TRBJ1-5	.	ALQAPRERNQPQH
TRBV6-5	TRBJ1-5	.	ASSRNGANQPQH
TRBV9	TRBJ2-2	TRBD1	ASSSRGTGELF
TRBV11-3	TRBJ2-1	TRBD2	ASSLRANGGNEQF
TRBV19	TRBJ2-1	TRBD1	ASSGDRLSSYNEQF
TRBV7-9	TRBJ2-1	.	ASSSGHDYNEQF
TRBV15	TRBJ1-3	TRBD1	ATSREITGTGGGNTIY
TRBV6-5	TRBJ2-3	TRBD2	ASSYEWSGGPDTQY
TRBV6-5	TRBJ1-2	.	ASKGGGQDYGYT
TRBV18	TRBJ2-7	.	ASSLAGSLYEQY
TRBV19	TRBJ2-5	TRBD2	ASSLRGGGVAGVTETQY
TRBV5-1	TRBJ2-1	TRBD2	ASSATSGANEQF
TRBV15	TRBJ2-7	TRBD2	ATSRVGLAGGGSYEQY
TRBV2	TRBJ1-5	.	ASTDYNLNQPQH
TRBV5-1	TRBJ2-1	TRBD1	ASSSDRVGLNEQF
TRBV27	TRBJ1-1	.	ASMTVGDTEAF
TRBV2	TRBJ1-5	TRBD1	ASSTQGNSNQPQH
TRBV6-5	TRBJ2-3	.	ASSPYLAHTQY
TRBV19	TRBJ2-2	TRBD1	ASSRTGYGTNTGELF
TRBV6-5	TRBJ1-3	.	ASRPGQGSGNTIY
TRBV5-4	TRBJ2-3	TRBD2	ASSLVVQRETDTQY
TRBV2	TRBJ2-7	.	ASSEAGVITEQY
TRBV5-6	TRBJ1-2	.	ASRSAGLNYGYT
TRBV2	TRBJ1-2	TRBD1	ASSREGGRGYT
TRBV24-1	TRBJ1-4	.	ATSDPHAGNEKLF
TRBV11-3	TRBJ2-1	TRBD2	ASSLAGGPNEQF
TRBV3-1/TRBV3-2	TRBJ2-1	TRBD2	ASSPPGLAGVGEQF
TRBV6-6	TRBJ2-1	TRBD2	ASNPLAGEQF
TRBV16	TRBJ1-5	.	ASSPNLDTLDQPQH
TRBV5-5	TRBJ2-7	.	ASSRNPPGEQY
TRBV7-7	TRBJ2-7	TRBD1	ASSYRGQGAYEQY
TRBV2	TRBJ2-5	TRBD1	ASSYGTGQETQY
TRBV27	TRBJ1-1	.	ASSSPGGGNTEAF
TRBV4-1	TRBJ1-4	TRBD1	ASSQGQTKLYEKLF
TRBV7-7	TRBJ2-1	.	ASSLEGGGRGEQF
TRBV6-5	TRBJ1-5	.	ASRPQGPSNQPQH
TRBV2	TRBJ2-1	.	ASSNSPRDRNEQF
TRBV7-6	TRBJ2-1	TRBD2	ASSLTLAGVNEQF
TRBV14	TRBJ1-2	TRBD1	ASSQGQGFYGYT
TRBV7-6	TRBJ2-2	TRBD2	ASSLLGGGTTGELF
TRBV5-4	TRBJ1-4	.	ASSSATNEKLF